This paragraph covers one T cell receptor (beta chain) sequence. Its antigen is not identified. Some clones are missing from TCRdb's copy, which holds only in-frame ones; the method was immunoSEQ multiplex PCR. The sample shows 70,000 or so clones, 85% of them seen only once. CDR1 and CDR2 from the germline V gene are MGHRA and YSYEKL. The V gene end was trimmed by 3 bases and the J gene end by 2 bases; junction bases not matched to a gene: 5. The CDR3 is made up of 16 amino acids. This entry comes from a study of OX40 agonist ivuxolimab in advanced cancers. Study-wide context: Prior therapy, whether anti-PD-1, anti-PD-L1 or anti-CTLA-4, was allowed, and roughly 41% had some. Study results and caveats: The authors did not determine the antigen specificity of the expanded peripheral T cells.

The sequenced sample was CD4+ or CD8+ T cells sorted from blood, obtained in a trial of the OX40 agonist ivuxolimab. The rearrangement joins TRBV4-1 to TRBJ2-1, with 9 positions matching TRBD2. The clonotype comes from an adult with an advanced solid tumor such as melanoma, head and neck, liver or kidney cancer. The CDR3 protein is CASSQAIAGAYNEQFF. The CDR3 DNA is TGCGCCAGCAGCCAGGCCATAGCGGGGGCCTACAATGAGCAGTTCTTC.